Given below is one TCR beta chain in context. Its antigen is not identified. PCR used 60 Vbeta primers and 13 Jbeta primers. Clones were read by immunoSEQ multiplex PCR, and TCRdb kept only the in-frame ones, dropping some. Of about 160,000 clones detected, 70% to 90% appear once; the ten largest clones hold 0.7% to 1%. This sample was taken from a study of cytomegalovirus exposure and HLA in healthy donors. General study findings and limits: Presence/absence comparisons presumed near-even sequencing depth among donors. Per a prior analysis, the majority of TCR beta V segments were productive roughly 90% or roughly 30% of the time. Later work found that TCR association rates differed between HLA loci; DRB1 had the most and HLA-C the fewest. Specific recognition of CMV antigens was confirmed in vitro for three chains (all CMV-associated).

V lost 0 bases to trimming and J lost 2 bases; unmatched junction nucleotides: 4. CDR3 length: 16 amino acids. CDR1 and CDR2 from the germline V gene are SGHRS and YFSETQ. The V and J genes are TRBV5-1 and TRBJ2-7; 11 positions match TRBD2. The sequencing sample was made of PBMCs. This receptor was obtained from a woman aged 25-40 years in good health and CMV-seronegative. The chain's CDR3 is CASSLGLTSGTYEQYF. The CDR3 DNA sequence: TGCGCCAGCAGCTTGGGTCTGACTAGCGGGACCTACGAGCAGTACTTC.